The 14 T cell receptor beta chains below were found in one sample sequenced in a study of T cell responses to AZD1222 COVID-19 vaccine. The assay was immunoSEQ multiplex PCR, and TCRdb's table has in-frame clones only and misses some. This table has 100,000 to 150,000 clones, 70% to 90% appearing once. This specimen consisted of peripheral blood, obtained on day 0 of AZD1222 vaccination. The source of these receptors is an adult in good health.

Only one count was recorded for this clone. V gene TRBV9 combines with J gene TRBJ1-4; no clear D gene. V dropped 3 bases and J dropped 8 bases, with 14 bases sitting between them. Looked up from germline, CDR1 is SGDLS and CDR2 is YYNGEE. The CDR3 runs to 14 residues. The CDR3 DNA reads TGTGCCAGCAGCGGCCATGCGAAAGGGGAAAAACTGTTTTTT. It specifies CASSGHAKGEKLFF. Using reference TRBV9 and TRBJ1-4 for the parts outside the CDR3, the full variable domain is DSGVTQTPKHLITATGQRVTLRCSPRSGDLSVYWYQQSLDQGLQFLIQYYNGEERAKGNILERFSAQQFPDLHSELNLSSLELGDSALYFCASSGHAKGEKLFFGSGTQLSVL.

The J gene is TRBJ2-7, the V gene TRBV19; D not resolved. CDR1 is LNHDA and CDR2 is SQIVND in the germline V gene (reference sequence). V gave up 4 bases and J gave up 3 bases, with 4 bases separating them. The CDR3 is 11 residues long. The CDR3 coding sequence is TGTGCCAGTAGTAGAGGCTACGAGCAGTACTTC. Translation: CASSRGYEQYF.

V gene TRBV6-5 combines with J gene TRBJ1-4; 7 nucleotides match TRBD1. The CDR3 sequence is 15 residues long. V was pared by 6 bases and J by 3 bases, with 7 bases of the junction left unmatched. Germline V gives CDR1 MNHEY, CDR2 SVGAGI. The CDR3 nucleotides are TGTGCCAGCAGAAGACAGGGAGGGCCTAATGAAAAACTGTTTTTT. Protein product: CASRRQGGPNEKLFF.

This chain joins TRBV10-1 and TRBJ2-7, with D perhaps matching TRBD1 or TRBD2 (6 bases each). The CDR3 sequence is 15 residues long. V gave up 3 bases and J gave up 0 bases, with 12 bases separating them. Germline V gene sequence: CDR1 WNHNN, CDR2 SYGVQD (reference sequence). CDR3: CASSDRTAGSYEQYF. The CDR3 DNA follows: TGCGCCAGCAGTGACCGGACAGCGGGCTCCTACGAGCAGTACTTC.

The V call is TRBV19, the J call TRBJ2-3; the D gene is possibly TRBD2 (5 bases). The CDR3 runs 14 residues. CDR1 and CDR2 from the germline V gene are LNHDA and SQIVND (reference sequence). V was clipped by 2 bases and J by 8 bases, with 14 bases between them. CDR3 sequence: CASSIMSGDGTQYF. The DNA of the CDR3 is TGTGCCAGTAGTATAATGAGCGGAGACGGTACGCAGTATTTT.

CDR3 sequence: CASSQFGGRGLETQYF. Here the CDR3 DNA reads TGTGCCAGCAGCCAGTTCGGGGGCAGGGGGTTAGAGACCCAGTACTTC. The rearrangement links TRBV7-2 to TRBJ2-5, with a possible D match to TRBD1 (7 bases). The V end lost 5 bases, the J end lost 4 bases, and 20 bases lay between the germline ends. CDR3 length: 16 residues. Per the germline V gene, CDR1 is SGHTA and CDR2 is FQGNSA.

The sample holds a few counts of this clone. This chain uses TRBV28 with TRBJ1-5; D gene unclear. Trimming stripped 5 bases from V and 9 bases from J, with 14 bases between. This CDR3 comprises 13 residues. The germline CDR1 and CDR2 sequences are MDHEN and SYDVKM. DNA for the CDR3: TGTGCCAGCAGTAGCCCCAGAGGGCCGCCCCAGCATTTT. This translates into CASSSPRGPPQHF.

The V and J genes are TRBV7-6 and TRBJ1-2; the D is unclear. Germline V lookup: CDR1 SGHVS, CDR2 FNYEAQ. V lost 1 base and J lost 2, with 8 bases in between. The CDR3 runs to 14 residues. The CDR3 DNA sequence: TGTGCCAGCAGCTTAGTTAAGTCGAACTATGGCTACACCTTC. Its translation: CASSLVKSNYGYTF.

In this sample, this clone turned up a few times. This CDR3 is CASSLGETPRAEAFF. CDR3 coding DNA: TGTGCCAGCAGTTTAGGAGAGACCCCTCGCGCTGAAGCTTTCTTT. The gene calls are TRBV28 and TRBJ1-1; D gene uncertain. Trimming took 2 bases from V and 6 from J, leaving 16 bases between them. This CDR3 contains 15 residues. From germline, CDR1 is MDHEN and CDR2 SYDVKM.

Written as DNA, the CDR3 is TGTGCCAGCAGCTTGGGCCCCGTAGAATCTGAAGCTTTCTTT. Protein sequence: CASSLGPVESEAFF. The chain recombines TRBV5-5 with TRBJ1-1; no clear D. V lost 0 bases and J 6 bases, leaving 12 bases between the germline ends. Germline V gives CDR1 SGHKS, CDR2 YYEKEE (reference sequence). CDR3 size: 14 residues.

The chain recombines TRBV7-9 with TRBJ1-3; maybe TRBD1 (5 bases). The CDR3 runs to 16 residues. Germline values: CDR1 SEHNR, CDR2 FQNEAQ (reference sequence). V dropped 4 bases and J dropped 1 base, with 14 bases sitting between them. The CDR3 reads CASSSGPQLSGNTIYF. The CDR3 DNA reads TGTGCCAGCAGCTCGGGACCCCAGCTATCTGGAAACACCATATATTTT.

The chain couples TRBV2 to TRBJ2-7, with a possible D match to TRBD2 (6 bases). The CDR3 totals 12 residues. V lost 11 bases and J 2 bases, leaving 13 bases between the germline ends. CDR1 is SNHLY, CDR2 FYNNEI, per germline. The CDR3 reads CACRDSPYEQYF. Here the CDR3 DNA reads TGTGCCTGCCGGGACTCACCCTACGAGCAGTACTTC.

This chain uses TRBV9 with TRBJ2-5, with D perhaps being TRBD1 or TRBD2 (6 bases each). Trimming pared 0 bases from V and 0 bases from J, leaving 18 bases between. The CDR3 extends over 18 amino acids. Germline loops: CDR1 SGDLS, CDR2 YYNGEE. The CDR3 here is CASSVGGGTPSYQETQYF. The CDR3 DNA reads as TGTGCCAGCAGCGTAGGAGGGGGGACACCCAGCTACCAAGAGACCCAGTACTTC. Together with reference TRBV9 and TRBJ2-5, the CDR3 gives the full variable domain: DSGVTQTPKHLITATGQRVTLRCSPRSGDLSVYWYQQSLDQGLQFLIQYYNGEERAKGNILERFSAQQFPDLHSELNLSSLELGDSALYFCASSVGGGTPSYQETQYFGPGTRLLVL.

The J gene is TRBJ1-2, the V gene TRBV15; D may be TRBD1 (5 bases). The germline gives CDR1 LNHNV, CDR2 YYDKDF (reference sequence). Between the trimmed V and J ends, which lost 4 bases and 7 bases, there was a span of 13 bases. The CDR3 consists of 13 residues. The CDR3 is CATSTTLRVGYTF. For the CDR3, the DNA is TGTGCCACCAGCACAACCCTCAGGGTTGGCTACACCTTC.